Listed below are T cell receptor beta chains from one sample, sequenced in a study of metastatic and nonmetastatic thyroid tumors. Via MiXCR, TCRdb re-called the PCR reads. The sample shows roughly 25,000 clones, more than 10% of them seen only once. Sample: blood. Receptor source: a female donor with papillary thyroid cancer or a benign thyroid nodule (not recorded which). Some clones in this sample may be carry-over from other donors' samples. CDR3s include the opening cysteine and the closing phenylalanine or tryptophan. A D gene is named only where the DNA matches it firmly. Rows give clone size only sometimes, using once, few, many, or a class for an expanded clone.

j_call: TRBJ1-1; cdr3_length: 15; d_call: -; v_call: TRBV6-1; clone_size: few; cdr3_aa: CASSVCGLPGTEAFF; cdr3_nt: TGCGCCAGCAGTGTATGTGGTCTACCGGGGACTGAAGCTTTCTTT
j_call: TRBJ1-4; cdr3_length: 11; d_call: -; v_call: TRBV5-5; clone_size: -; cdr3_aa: CASSLYEKQFF; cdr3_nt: TGTGCCAGCAGCTTGTATGAAAAACAGTTTTTT
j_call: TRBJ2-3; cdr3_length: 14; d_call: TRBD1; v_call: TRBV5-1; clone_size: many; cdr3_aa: CASSSGQNTDTQYF; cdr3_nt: TGCGCCAGCAGCTCGGGACAGAACACAGATACGCAGTATTTT
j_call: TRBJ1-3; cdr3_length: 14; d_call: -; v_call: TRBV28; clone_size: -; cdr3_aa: CASSSANPGNTIYF; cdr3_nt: TGTGCCAGCAGTTCCGCGAATCCTGGAAACACCATATATTTT
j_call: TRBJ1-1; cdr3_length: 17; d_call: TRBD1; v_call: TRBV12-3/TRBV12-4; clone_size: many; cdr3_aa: CASSLDRAEGRNTEAFF; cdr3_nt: TGTGCCAGCAGTCTGGACAGGGCCGAAGGGAGGAACACTGAAGCTTTCTTT
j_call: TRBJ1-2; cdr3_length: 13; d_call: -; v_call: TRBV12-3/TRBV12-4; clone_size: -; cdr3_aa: CASSRTLGDGYTF; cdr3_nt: TGTGCCAGCAGCAGGACACTCGGGGATGGCTACACCTTC
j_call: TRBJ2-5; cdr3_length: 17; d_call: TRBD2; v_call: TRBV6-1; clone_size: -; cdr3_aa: CASSRGTSGHLGETQYF; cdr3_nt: TGTGCCAGCAGTCGAGGGACTAGCGGCCACTTGGGAGAGACCCAGTACTTC
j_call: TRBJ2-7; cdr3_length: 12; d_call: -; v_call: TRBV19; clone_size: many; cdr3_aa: CASNGPTYEQYF; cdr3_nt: TGTGCCAGTAATGGGCCTACCTACGAGCAGTACTTC
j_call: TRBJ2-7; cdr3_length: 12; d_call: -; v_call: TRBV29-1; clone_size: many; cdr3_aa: CSVVVSSYEQYF; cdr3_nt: TGCAGCGTTGTGGTGAGCTCCTACGAGCAGTACTTC
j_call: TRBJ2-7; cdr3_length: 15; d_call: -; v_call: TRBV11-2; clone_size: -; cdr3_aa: CASSLVGSKAYEQYF; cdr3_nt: TGTGCCAGCAGCTTAGTCGGGAGTAAGGCCTACGAGCAGTACTTC
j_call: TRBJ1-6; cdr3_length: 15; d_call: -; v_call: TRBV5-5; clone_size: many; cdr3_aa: CASSLGQHGSSPLHF; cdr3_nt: TGTGCCAGCAGCTTGGGCCAGCACGGTAGCTCACCCCTCCACTTT
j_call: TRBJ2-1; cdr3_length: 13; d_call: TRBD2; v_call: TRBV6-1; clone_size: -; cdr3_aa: CASSRYAGRHRFF; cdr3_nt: TGTGCCAGCAGTAGGTACGCCGGGAGGCACAGGTTCTTC
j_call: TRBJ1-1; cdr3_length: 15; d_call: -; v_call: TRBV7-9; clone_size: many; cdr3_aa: CASSEKRTSNTEAFF; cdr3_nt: TGTGCCAGCAGCGAAAAACGGACATCCAACACTGAAGCTTTCTTT
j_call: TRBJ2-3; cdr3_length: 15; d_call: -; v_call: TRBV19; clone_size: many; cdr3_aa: CASSIIGGSTDTQYF; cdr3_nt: TGTGCCAGTAGTATTATCGGCGGGAGCACAGATACGCAGTATTTT
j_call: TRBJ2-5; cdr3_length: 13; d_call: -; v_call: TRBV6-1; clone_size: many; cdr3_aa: CASTSGGQETQYF; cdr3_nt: TGTGCCAGCACCTCCGGCGGTCAAGAGACCCAGTACTTC
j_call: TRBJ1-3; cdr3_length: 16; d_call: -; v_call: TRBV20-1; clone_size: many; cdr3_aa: CSARDLMGDLVNTIYF; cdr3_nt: TGCAGTGCTAGAGATCTCATGGGGGACTTGGTTAACACCATATATTTT
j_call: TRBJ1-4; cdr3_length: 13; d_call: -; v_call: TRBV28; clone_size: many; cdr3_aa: CASSLMRNEKLFF; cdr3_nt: TGTGCCAGCAGTTTAATGAGGAATGAAAAACTGTTTTTT
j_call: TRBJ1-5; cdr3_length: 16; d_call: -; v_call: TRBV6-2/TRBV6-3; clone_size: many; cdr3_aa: CASSYNREAGNQPQHF; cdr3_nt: TGTGCCAGCAGTTACAACAGGGAGGCGGGCAATCAGCCCCAGCATTTT
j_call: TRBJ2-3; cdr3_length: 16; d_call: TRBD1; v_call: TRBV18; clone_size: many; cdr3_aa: CASSPPRDRVRDTQYF; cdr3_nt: TGTGCCAGCTCACCACCAAGGGACAGGGTTAGAGATACGCAGTATTTT
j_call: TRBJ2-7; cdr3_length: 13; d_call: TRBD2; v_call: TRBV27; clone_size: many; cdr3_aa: CASSIAGGYEQYF; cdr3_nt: TGTGCCAGCAGTATAGCGGGAGGGTACGAGCAGTACTTC
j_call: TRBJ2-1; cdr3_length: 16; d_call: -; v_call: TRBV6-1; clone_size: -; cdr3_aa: CARSSLPGLTYNEQFF; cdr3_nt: TGTGCCAGATCCAGCCTTCCGGGACTTACCTACAATGAGCAGTTCTTC
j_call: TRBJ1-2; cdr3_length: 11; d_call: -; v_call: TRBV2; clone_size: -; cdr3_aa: CASSELGGYTF; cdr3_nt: TGTGCCAGCAGTGAACTTGGTGGCTACACCTTC
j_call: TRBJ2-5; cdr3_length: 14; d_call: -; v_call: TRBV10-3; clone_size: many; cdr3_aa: CATSRAGVAETQYF; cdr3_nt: TGTGCCACGTCAAGGGCTGGCGTTGCGGAGACCCAGTACTTC
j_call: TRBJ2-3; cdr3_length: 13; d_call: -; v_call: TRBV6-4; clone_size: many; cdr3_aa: CASSDSATDTQYF; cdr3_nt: TGTGCCAGCAGTGACTCTGCCACGGATACGCAGTATTTT
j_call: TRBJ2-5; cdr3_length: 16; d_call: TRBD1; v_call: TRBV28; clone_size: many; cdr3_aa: CASEDRDRGYLETQYF; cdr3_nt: TGTGCCAGCGAAGACCGGGACAGGGGATATTTAGAGACCCAGTACTTC
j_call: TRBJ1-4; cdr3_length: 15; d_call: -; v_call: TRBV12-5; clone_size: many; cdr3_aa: CASGLRGATNGKLFF; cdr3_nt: TGTGCTAGTGGTTTGCGGGGCGCAACTAATGGAAAACTGTTTTTT
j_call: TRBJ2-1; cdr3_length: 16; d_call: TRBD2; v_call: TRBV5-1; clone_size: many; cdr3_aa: CASSDTGTILYNEQFF; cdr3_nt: TGCGCCAGCAGTGACACCGGGACTATACTTTACAATGAGCAGTTCTTC
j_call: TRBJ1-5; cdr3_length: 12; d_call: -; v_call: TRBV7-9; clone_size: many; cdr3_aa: CASSGSSQPQHF; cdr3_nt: TGTGCCAGCAGCGGAAGCAGTCAGCCCCAGCATTTT